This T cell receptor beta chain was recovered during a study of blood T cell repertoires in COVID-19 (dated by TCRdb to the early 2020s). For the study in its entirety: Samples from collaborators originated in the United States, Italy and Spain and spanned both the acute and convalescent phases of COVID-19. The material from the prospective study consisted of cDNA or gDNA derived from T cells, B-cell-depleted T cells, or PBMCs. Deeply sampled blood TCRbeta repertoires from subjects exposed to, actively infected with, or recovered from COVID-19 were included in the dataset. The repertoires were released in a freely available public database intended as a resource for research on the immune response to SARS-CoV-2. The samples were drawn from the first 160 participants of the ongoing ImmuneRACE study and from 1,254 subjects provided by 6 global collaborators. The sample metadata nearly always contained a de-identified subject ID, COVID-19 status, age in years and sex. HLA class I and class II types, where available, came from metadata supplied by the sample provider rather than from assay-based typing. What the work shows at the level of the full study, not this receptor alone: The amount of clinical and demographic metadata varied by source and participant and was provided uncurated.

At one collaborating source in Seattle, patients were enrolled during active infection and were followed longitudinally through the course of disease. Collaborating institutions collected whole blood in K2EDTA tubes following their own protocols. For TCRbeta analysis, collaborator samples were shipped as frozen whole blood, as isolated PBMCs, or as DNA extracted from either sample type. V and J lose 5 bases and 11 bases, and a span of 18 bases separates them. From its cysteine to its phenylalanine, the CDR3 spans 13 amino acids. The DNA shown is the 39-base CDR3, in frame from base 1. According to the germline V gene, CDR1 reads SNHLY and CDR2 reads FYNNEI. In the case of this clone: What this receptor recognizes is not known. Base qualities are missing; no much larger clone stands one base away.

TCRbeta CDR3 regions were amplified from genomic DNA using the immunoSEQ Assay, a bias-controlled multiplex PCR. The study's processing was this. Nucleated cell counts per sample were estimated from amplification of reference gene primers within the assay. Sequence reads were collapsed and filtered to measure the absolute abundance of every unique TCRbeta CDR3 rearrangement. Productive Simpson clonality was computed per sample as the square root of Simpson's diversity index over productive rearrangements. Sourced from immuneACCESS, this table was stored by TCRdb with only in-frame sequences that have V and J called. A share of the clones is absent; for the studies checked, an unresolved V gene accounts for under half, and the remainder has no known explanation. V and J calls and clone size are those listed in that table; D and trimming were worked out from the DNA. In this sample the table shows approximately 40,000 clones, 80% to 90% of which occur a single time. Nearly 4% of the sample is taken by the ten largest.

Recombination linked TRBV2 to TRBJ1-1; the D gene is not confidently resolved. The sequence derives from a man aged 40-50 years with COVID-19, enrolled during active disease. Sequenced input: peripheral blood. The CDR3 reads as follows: CASSYGVTPGAFF. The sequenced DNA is TGTGCCAGCAGTTACGGCGTCACCCCGGGGGCTTTCTTT.